The next 2 T cell receptor beta chains were all read from a single sample in a study of T-cell reconstitution after alpha-beta-depleted transplantation in children. General study findings and limits: Among T cells one year after transplant, newly produced cells accounted for most counts and diversity.

Preparation of the TCRbeta library was carried out with unique molecular identifiers. TCRdb reanalysed the PCR reads using MiXCR and keeps one entry per CDR3 protein. The data contain about 300,000 distinct CDR3 sequences, roughly 7.8% of them seen just once; the ten biggest clones take up approximately 8.2%. No cognate antigen is known for these TCRs. Sequencing used peripheral blood, obtained 360 days after TCRalphabeta/CD19-depleted stem cell transplant. Every receptor here comes from a female patient aged 2-15 years who had a stem cell transplant for Fanconi anemia, so the T cells may come from the graft donor.

This clonotype has a count of ten or more. The chain joins TRBV29-1 to TRBJ1-2; D is possibly TRBD1 (6 bases). The germline CDR1 and CDR2 sequences are SQVTM and ANQGSEA. The ends were cut back, 5 bases at V and 12 bases at J, with 10 bases in the middle. CDR3 length: 9 residues. This CDR3 is CSVTTGNTF. For the CDR3, the DNA is TGCAGCGTTACCACAGGGAACACCTTC.

This clonotype was recorded many times. The J gene is TRBJ2-1, the V gene TRBV5-1; 11 nucleotides line up with TRBD2. CDR3 size: 14 residues. Germline V gene lookup returns CDR1 SGHRS and CDR2 YFSETQ. The trim removed 6 bases at V and 9 bases at J, leaving 8 bases unmatched. In DNA, the CDR3 is TGCGCCAGCAACGGAATAGCGGGAGGGGGTGAGCAGTTCTTC. As protein: CASNGIAGGGEQFF.